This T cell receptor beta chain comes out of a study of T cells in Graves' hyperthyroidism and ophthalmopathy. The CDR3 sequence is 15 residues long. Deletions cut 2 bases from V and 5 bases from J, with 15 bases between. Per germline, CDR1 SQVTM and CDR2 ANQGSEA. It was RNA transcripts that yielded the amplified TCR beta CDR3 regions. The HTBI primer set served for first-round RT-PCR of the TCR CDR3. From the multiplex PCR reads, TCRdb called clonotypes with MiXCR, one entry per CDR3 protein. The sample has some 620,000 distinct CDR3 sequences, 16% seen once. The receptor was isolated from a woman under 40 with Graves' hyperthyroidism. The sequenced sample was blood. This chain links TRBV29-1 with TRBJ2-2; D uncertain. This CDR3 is CSVELAEPWTGELFF. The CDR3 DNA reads TGCAGCGTTGAACTTGCGGAGCCATGGACCGGGGAGCTGTTTTTT.